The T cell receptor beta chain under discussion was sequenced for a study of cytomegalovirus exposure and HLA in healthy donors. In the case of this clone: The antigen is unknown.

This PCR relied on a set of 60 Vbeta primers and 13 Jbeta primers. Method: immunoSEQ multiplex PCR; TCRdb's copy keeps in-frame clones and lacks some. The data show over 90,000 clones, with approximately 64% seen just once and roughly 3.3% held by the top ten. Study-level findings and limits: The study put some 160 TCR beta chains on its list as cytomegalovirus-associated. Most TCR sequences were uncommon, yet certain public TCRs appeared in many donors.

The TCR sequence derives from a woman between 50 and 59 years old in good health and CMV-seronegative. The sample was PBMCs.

The CDR3 region has the DNA TGTGCCAGTAGCCTCGGCGCGGCGTCGTCTGGAAACACCATATATTTT. This gives the protein CASSLGAASSGNTIYF. The V and J genes are TRBV19 and TRBJ1-3; D not resolved. Germline V gene lookup returns CDR1 LNHDA and CDR2 SQIVND (reference sequence). Trimming stripped 6 bases from V and 1 base from J, with 16 bases between. The CDR3 has 16 residues.